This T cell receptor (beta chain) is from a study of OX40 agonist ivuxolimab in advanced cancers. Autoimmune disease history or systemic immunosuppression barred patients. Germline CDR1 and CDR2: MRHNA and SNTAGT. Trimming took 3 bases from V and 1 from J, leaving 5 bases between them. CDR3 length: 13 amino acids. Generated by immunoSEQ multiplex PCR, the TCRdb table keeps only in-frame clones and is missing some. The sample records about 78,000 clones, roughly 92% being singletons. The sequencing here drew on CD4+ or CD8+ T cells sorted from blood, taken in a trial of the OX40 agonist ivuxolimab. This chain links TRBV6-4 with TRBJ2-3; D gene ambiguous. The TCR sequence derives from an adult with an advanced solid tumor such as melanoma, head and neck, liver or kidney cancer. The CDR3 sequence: CASSEEGTDTQYF. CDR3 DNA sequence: TGTGCCAGCAGTGAAGAGGGCACAGATACGCAGTATTTT.